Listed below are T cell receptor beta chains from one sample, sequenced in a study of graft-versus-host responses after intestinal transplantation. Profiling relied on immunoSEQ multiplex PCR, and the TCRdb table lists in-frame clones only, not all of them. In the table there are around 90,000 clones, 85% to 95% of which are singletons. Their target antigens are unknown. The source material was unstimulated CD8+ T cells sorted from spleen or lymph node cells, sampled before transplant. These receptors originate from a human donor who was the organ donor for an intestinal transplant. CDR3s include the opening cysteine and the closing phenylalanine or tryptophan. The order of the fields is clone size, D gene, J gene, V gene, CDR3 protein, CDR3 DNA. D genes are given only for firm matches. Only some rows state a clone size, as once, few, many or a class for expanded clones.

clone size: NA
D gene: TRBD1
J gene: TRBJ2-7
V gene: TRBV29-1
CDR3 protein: CSVDTTDRGGDEQYF
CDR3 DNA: TGCAGCGTTGATACGACGGACAGGGGAGGCGACGAGCAGTACTTC

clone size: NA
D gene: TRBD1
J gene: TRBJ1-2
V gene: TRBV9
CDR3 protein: CASSAGTGYGYTF
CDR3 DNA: TGTGCCAGCAGCGCGGGGACAGGCTATGGCTACACCTTC

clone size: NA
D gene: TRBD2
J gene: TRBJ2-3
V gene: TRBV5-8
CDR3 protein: CASSLEVVQRGGMGTDTQYF
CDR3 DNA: TGTGCCAGCAGCTTGGAGGTCGTCCAGCGGGGGGGCATGGGCACAGATACGCAGTATTTT

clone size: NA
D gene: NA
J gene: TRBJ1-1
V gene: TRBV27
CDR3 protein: CASSLYGGGSTEAFF
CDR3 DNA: TGTGCCAGCAGTTTATACGGGGGAGGGAGCACTGAAGCTTTCTTT

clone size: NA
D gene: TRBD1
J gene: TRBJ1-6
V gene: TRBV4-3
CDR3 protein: CASSQDNRGNNSPLHF
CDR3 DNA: TGCGCCAGCAGCCAAGATAACAGGGGTAATAATTCACCCCTCCACTTT

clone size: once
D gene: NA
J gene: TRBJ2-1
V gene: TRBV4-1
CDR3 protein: CASSQFMRGPYNEQFF
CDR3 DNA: TGCGCCAGCAGCCAATTTATGCGGGGGCCCTACAATGAGCAGTTCTTC

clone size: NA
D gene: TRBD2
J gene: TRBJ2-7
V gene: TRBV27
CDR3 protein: CASSSTGLAVNEQYF
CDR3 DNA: TGTGCCAGCAGTTCGACGGGACTAGCTGTTAACGAGCAGTACTTC

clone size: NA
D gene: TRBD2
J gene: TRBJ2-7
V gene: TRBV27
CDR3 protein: CASSAVGGSYEQYF
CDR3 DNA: TGTGCCAGCAGTGCCGTCGGCGGGAGTTACGAGCAGTACTTC

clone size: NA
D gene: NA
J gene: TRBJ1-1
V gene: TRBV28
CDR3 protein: CASSPLGVWTEAFF
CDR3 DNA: TGTGCCAGCAGTCCTTTGGGAGTTTGGACTGAAGCTTTCTTT

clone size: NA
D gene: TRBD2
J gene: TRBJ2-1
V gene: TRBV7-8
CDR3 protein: CASSLLAGGPQFF
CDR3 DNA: TGTGCCAGCAGCTTACTAGCGGGAGGGCCGCAGTTCTTC

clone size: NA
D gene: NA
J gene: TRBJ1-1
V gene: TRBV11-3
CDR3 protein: CASSSRAGTEAFF
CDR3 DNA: TGTGCCAGCAGCTCCAGGGCCGGCACTGAAGCTTTCTTT

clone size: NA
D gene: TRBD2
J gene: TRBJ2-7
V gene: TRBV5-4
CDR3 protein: CASSWTSGSYEQYF
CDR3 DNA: TGTGCCAGCAGCTGGACTAGCGGGAGTTACGAGCAGTACTTC

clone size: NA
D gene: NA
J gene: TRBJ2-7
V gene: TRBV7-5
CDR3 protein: CARSLEDLSYEQYF
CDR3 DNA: TGTGCCAGAAGCTTAGAGGACTTGTCCTACGAGCAGTACTTC

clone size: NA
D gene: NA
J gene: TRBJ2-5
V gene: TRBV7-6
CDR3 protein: CASSDCPGEVCETQYF
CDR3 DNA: TGTGCCAGCAGCGATTGCCCCGGGGAGGTCTGCGAGACCCAGTACTTC

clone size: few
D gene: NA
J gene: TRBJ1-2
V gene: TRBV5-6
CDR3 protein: CASSLVEWNYGYTF
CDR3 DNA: TGTGCCAGCAGCTTGGTAGAGTGGAACTATGGCTACACCTTC

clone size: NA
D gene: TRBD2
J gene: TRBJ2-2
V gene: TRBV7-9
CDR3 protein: CASSLPGLAGSRGTGELFF
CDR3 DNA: TGTGCCAGCAGCTTACCAGGACTAGCGGGATCTCGAGGCACCGGGGAGCTGTTTTTT

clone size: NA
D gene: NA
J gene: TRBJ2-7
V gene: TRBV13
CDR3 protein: CASSVGQGLTYEQYF
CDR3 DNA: TGTGCCAGCAGCGTAGGGCAGGGCCTTACCTACGAGCAGTACTTC

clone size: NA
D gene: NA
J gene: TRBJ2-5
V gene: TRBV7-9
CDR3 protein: CASSLGGVETQYF
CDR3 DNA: TGTGCCAGCAGCTTAGGGGGAGTCGAGACCCAGTACTTC

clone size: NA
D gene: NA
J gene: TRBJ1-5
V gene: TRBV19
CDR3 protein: CASSIPQGLNQPQHF
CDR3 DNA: TGTGCCAGTAGTATTCCCCAGGGTTTAAATCAGCCCCAGCATTTT

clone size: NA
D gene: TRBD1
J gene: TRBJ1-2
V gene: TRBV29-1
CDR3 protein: CSVEAKTGGNYGYTF
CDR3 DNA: TGCAGCGTTGAAGCCAAGACAGGGGGTAACTATGGCTACACCTTC

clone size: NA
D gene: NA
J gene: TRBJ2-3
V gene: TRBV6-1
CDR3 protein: CASSGPRLERADTQYF
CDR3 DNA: TGTGCCAGCAGTGGACCCCGACTAGAGCGGGCAGATACGCAGTATTTT

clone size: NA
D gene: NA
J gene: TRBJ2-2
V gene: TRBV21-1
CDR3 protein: CASSTSGTSGSIKTGELFF
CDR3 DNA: TGTGCCAGCAGCACGTCGGGGACTAGCGGGAGTATCAAGACCGGGGAGCTGTTTTTT

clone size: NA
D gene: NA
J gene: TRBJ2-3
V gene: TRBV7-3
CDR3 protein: CASSPHGTRPDTQYF
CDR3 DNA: TGTGCCAGCAGCCCGCACGGGACTCGTCCCGATACGCAGTATTTT

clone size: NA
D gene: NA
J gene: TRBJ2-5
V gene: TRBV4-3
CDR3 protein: CASSQDLSVSTAQYF
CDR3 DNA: TGCGCCAGCAGCCAAGATCTTAGCGTCTCAACTGCCCAGTACTTC

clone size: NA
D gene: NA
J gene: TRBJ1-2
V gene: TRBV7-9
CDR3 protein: CASSSRTGYTF
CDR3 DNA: TGTGCCAGCAGCTCTCGGACAGGCTACACCTTC

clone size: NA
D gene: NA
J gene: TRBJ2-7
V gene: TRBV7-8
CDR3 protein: CASSLGPGTPTNEQYF
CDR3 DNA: TGTGCCAGCAGCTTAGGGCCCGGGACACCTACCAACGAGCAGTACTTC

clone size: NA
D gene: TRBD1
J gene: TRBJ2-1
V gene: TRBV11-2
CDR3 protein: CASSLNRDRGRYLDEQFF
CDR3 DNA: TGTGCCAGCAGTTTGAACCGGGACAGGGGCCGGTATTTGGATGAGCAGTTCTTC

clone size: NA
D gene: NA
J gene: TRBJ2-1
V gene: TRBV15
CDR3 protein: CATSREKLASEQFF
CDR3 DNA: TGTGCCACCAGCAGAGAGAAACTAGCCTCTGAGCAGTTCTTC

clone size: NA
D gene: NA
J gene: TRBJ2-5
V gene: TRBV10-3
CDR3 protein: CAISDQGGETQYF
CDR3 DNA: TGTGCCATCAGTGATCAGGGAGGAGAGACCCAGTACTTC